This T cell receptor (beta chain) emerged from a study of beta chain features in type 1 diabetes. The table lists this clone with a few counts. Its target is unknown. Study results and caveats: Shortening of TCRB CDR3s, moderate but significant, appeared in all four CD4+ subsets of Type 1 diabetes patients.

What was sequenced were expressed TCRB transcripts, since all of the isolated RNA had been reverse transcribed. The method was immunoSEQ multiplex PCR; TCRdb's version includes in-frame clones alone and lacks a portion of them. The sample consists of around 710,000 clones, around 11% of them appearing once. Sequencing was done on a sample of naive CD4+ T cells from blood. This sequence originates from a man aged 30 to 45 with type 1 diabetes.

CDR3 amino acids: CASSSSGTGNEQFF. The DNA for the CDR3 is TGTGCCAGCTCATCATCCGGGACAGGGAATGAGCAGTTCTTC. The rearrangement links TRBV18 to TRBJ2-1; 9 bases match TRBD1. V lost 5 bases and J lost 7; bases outside the gene matches: 6. The length of the CDR3 is 14 residues. Looked up from germline, CDR1 is KGHSH and CDR2 is LQKENI.